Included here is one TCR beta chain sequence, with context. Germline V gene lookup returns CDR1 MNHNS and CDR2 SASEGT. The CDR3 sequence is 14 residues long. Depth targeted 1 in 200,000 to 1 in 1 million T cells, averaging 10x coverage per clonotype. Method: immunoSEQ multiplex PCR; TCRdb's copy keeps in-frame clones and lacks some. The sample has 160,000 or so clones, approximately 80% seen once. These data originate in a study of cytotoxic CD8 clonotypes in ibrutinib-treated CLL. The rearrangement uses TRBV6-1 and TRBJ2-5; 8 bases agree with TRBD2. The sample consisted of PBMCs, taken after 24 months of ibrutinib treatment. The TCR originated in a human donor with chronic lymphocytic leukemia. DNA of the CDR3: TGTGCTCTCGGGACTAGGTGGGGTCAAGAGACCCAGTACTTC. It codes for CALGTRWGQETQYF.